These 21 T cell receptor beta chains share one sample of origin, sequenced in a study of CD8+CD57+ T cells in acquired aplastic anemia (dated by TCRdb to between 2017 and 2018). Flow cytometry had shown CD8+CD57+ cell expansion in the patients selected for sequencing. Reads for this sample came from an Illumina HiSeq 2000. Genomic DNA served as template for TCR beta VDJ combination and CDR3 sequence profiling. In TCRdb, the public reads were trimmed at Q25 with fastp and aligned with MiXCR, with productive beta chains retained. Rows matching on CDR3 protein sequence are summarized as one entry with the most common DNA and genes. The sample table shows under 200,000 distinct CDR3 sequences, and 45% to 50% are seen once. The ten most abundant clones make up under 40% of the sample. The sample taken for sequencing was sorted CD4+, CD8+, or CD8+CD57+ T cells (not recorded which) from PBMCs. Receptors originate from a human donor with aplastic anemia.

The chain has TRBV12-3 or TRBV12-4 and TRBJ1-6; D is undetermined. This CDR3 contains 14 residues. V was cut by 1 base and J by 10 bases, with 11 bases left in between. For the CDR3, the DNA is TGTGCCAGCAGTTTAGAAGGGTCCTCGTCACCCCTCCACTTT. This translates into CASSLEGSSSPLHF.

This clonotype turned up a few times. The rearrangement joins TRBV6-1 to TRBJ1-3; 7 bases map to TRBD1. CDR3 size: 15 residues. Per the germline V gene, CDR1 is MNHNS and CDR2 is SASEGT. J was trimmed by 3 bases and V by 8 bases; bases with no gene match: 10. The CDR3 protein is CASAEGGADGNTIYF. As DNA, the CDR3 is TGTGCCAGCGCGGAAGGGGGCGCGGATGGAAACACCATATATTTT.

This clonotype was recorded at least ten times. The rearrangement links TRBV9 to TRBJ2-7; D gene uncertain. The V gene lost 3 bases and the J gene lost 1 base, with 8 bases spanning the gap. This CDR3 spans 13 amino acids. CDR1 is SGDLS and CDR2 is YYNGEE in the germline V gene. Here the CDR3 DNA reads TGTGCCAGCAGCGAAGGACGGTCCTACGAGCAGTACTTC. It yields the protein CASSEGRSYEQYF.

The J gene is TRBJ2-5, the V gene TRBV4-1; D remains ambiguous. Trimming left V 0 bases short and J 5 bases short, with 10 bases between. CDR3 length: 14 amino acids. Germline V gene sequence: CDR1 MGHRA, CDR2 YSYEKL. CDR3 sequence: CASSQDLAQETQYF. CDR3 bases: TGCGCCAGCAGCCAAGATTTAGCCCAGGAGACCCAGTACTTC.

The chain links TRBV15 to TRBJ2-7; TRBD1 matches at 7 bases. V lost 0 bases to trimming and J lost 0 bases; unmatched junction nucleotides: 8. The germline V gene encodes CDR1 LNHNV and CDR2 YYDKDF (reference sequence). The CDR3 has 17 residues. CDR3 coding DNA: TGTGCCACCAGCAGAGATGATCTGGGACAGAGCTCCTACGAGCAGTACTTC. It specifies CATSRDDLGQSSYEQYF.

This clonotype was seen only a few times. J is TRBJ2-1 and V is TRBV5-1; 9 bases are shared with TRBD2. Unmatched junction bases numbered 11, after V lost 1 base and J lost 0 bases. Looked up from germline, CDR1 is SGHRS and CDR2 is YFSETQ. CDR3 length equals 19 residues. CDR3 amino acids: CASSLRLAGFQSSYNEQFF. For the CDR3, the DNA is TGCGCCAGCAGCTTGCGGCTAGCGGGATTCCAGAGCTCCTACAATGAGCAGTTCTTC.

At least ten counts were recorded for this clonotype. The V gene is TRBV24-1, the J gene TRBJ2-7; possible D gene TRBD2, 6 bases. This CDR3 has 15 residues. Germline CDR1 KGHDR, CDR2 SFDVKD. Trimming stripped 10 bases from V and 3 bases from J, with 21 bases between. CDR3 sequence (DNA): TGTGCCACGCCCCTAGTCTTGGGGGACTTCTACGAGCAGTACTTC. It encodes CATPLVLGDFYEQYF.

This clonotype was seen ten or more times. V usage is TRBV4-2 and J usage is TRBJ2-3; no firm D call. The CDR3 is made up of 12 amino acids. V gave up 3 bases and J gave up 6 bases, with 7 bases separating them. Germline assignment: CDR1 LGHNA and CDR2 YNFKEQ. CDR3 nucleotide sequence: TGTGCCAGCAGCCAGGTAGTGGATACGCAGTATTTT. Protein sequence: CASSQVVDTQYF.

The CDR3 sequence: CASSYSGDQETQYF. CDR3 nucleotide sequence: TGTGCCAGCAGTTACTCCGGGGACCAAGAGACCCAGTACTTC. The chain combines TRBV6-5 with TRBJ2-5; D is possibly TRBD2 (5 bases). The CDR3 runs 14 residues. V was cut by 0 bases and J by 0 bases, with 5 bases left in between. CDR1 is MNHEY and CDR2 is SVGAGI in the germline V gene.

The rearrangement joins TRBV25-1 to TRBJ1-4; tentatively, D is TRBD1 (5 bases). The CDR3 runs 14 residues. Germline V lookup: CDR1 MGHDK, CDR2 SYGVNS. V lost 2 bases and J lost 8, with 12 bases in between. The CDR3: CASSEQWGNEKLFF. CDR3 DNA sequence: TGTGCCAGCAGTGAACAGTGGGGGAACGAAAAACTGTTTTTT.

This clonotype was counted only a few times. This rearrangement joins TRBV12-3 or TRBV12-4 to TRBJ2-2, with D unclear. The CDR3 is 12 amino acids. Trimming took off 1 base at V and 7 bases at J, with 4 bases between the two ends. The CDR3 DNA is TGTGCCAGCAGTTTAGAAATCGGGGAGCTGTTTTTT. It specifies CASSLEIGELFF.

This clonotype was detected a few times. This rearrangement joins TRBV29-1 to TRBJ2-7; 8 nucleotides agree with TRBD1. The CDR3 contains 14 residues. V was clipped by 3 bases and J by 1 base; unmatched bases: 5. Germline assignment: CDR1 SQVTM and CDR2 ANQGSEA. The DNA of the CDR3 is TGCAGCGTTGACACAGGGACAGGATCCTACGAGCAGTACTTC. It translates to CSVDTGTGSYEQYF.

The table lists this clonotype with a few counts. V usage is TRBV30 and J usage is TRBJ1-1; 7 nucleotides line up with TRBD1. This CDR3 contains 16 residues. CDR1 and CDR2 from the germline V gene are GTSNPN and SVGIG (reference sequence). V was pared by 7 bases and J by 1 base, with 15 bases of the junction left unmatched. CDR3 sequence: CAFQGGALMENTEAFF. In nucleotides, the CDR3 is TGTGCCTTTCAGGGGGGTGCTCTTATGGAGAACACTGAAGCTTTCTTT.

V gene TRBV20-1 combines with J gene TRBJ2-1; 10 bases match TRBD2. V lost 2 bases, J lost 2 bases, and 3 bases stayed unmatched. Germline V gene lookup returns CDR1 DFQATT and CDR2 SNEGSKA (reference sequence). The CDR3 runs to 15 residues. The CDR3 is CSARKLAGAYNEQFF. Here the CDR3 DNA reads TGCAGTGCTAGAAAGCTAGCGGGAGCCTACAATGAGCAGTTCTTC.

Comment on this clonotype: The conserved phenylalanine or tryptophan is not found at the CDR3 terminus, so this likely reflects a read error. The genes are TRBV15 and TRBJ1-1; no firm D call. CDR3 length: 12 residues. Trimming cost V 3 bases and J 5 bases, with 7 bases left between them. Germline V gene lookup returns CDR1 LNHNV and CDR2 YYDKDF (reference sequence). CDR3 protein: CATSRDRTEAFS. CDR3 nucleotides: TGTGCCACCAGCAGGGATCGAACTGAAGCTTTCTCT.

The V gene is TRBV25-1, the J gene TRBJ2-3; unclear D gene. Trimming shortened V by 4 bases and J by 0 bases, and 2 bases separated the two germline ends. In germline, CDR1 is MGHDK, CDR2 SYGVNS. CDR3 length equals 12 residues. The CDR3 region is CASSGSTDTQYF. In DNA, the CDR3 is TGTGCCAGCAGTGGGAGCACAGATACGCAGTATTTT.

This clonotype was recorded many times. V usage is TRBV10-1 and J usage is TRBJ2-1; 7 positions agree with TRBD2. V trimming: 8 bases; J trimming: 9 bases; junction bases outside the gene matches: 10. Germline CDR1 reads WNHNN; CDR2 reads SYGVQD (reference sequence). This CDR3 is built from 13 residues. The CDR3 coding sequence is TGCGCCAGCCGAGGAGGGAGGGCCCGTGAGCAGTTCTTC. Translated: CASRGGRAREQFF.

For this clonotype: The junction departs from the called germline gene at one end, perhaps through a read error. J is TRBJ2-4 and V is TRBV11-1; a weak D match, TRBD2 (7 bases). CDR3 length equals 15 residues. Germline assignment: CDR1 SGHAT and CDR2 FQDESV (reference sequence). The CDR3 DNA sequence: TGTGCCTGCAGCGCCACTTCCCGGGGGGCCTACATTCAGTACTTC. This sequence encodes CACSATSRGAYIQYF.

In this sample, this clonotype turned up many times. The chain links TRBV11-3 to TRBJ2-7; TRBD2 might be the D (5 bases). Germline-derived CDR1 and CDR2 are SGHNT and YENEEA. The CDR3 spans 16 residues. V was trimmed by 0 bases and J by 0 bases, leaving 12 bases between them. The CDR3 is CASSLDRDPRSYEQYF. Written as DNA, the CDR3 is TGTGCCAGCAGCTTAGATCGGGATCCGCGCTCCTACGAGCAGTACTTC.

This clonotype turned up a few times. A much more abundant neighbour one base away suggests this may be a read error. This chain uses TRBV7-9 with TRBJ1-4; 10 nucleotides agree with TRBD1. CDR1 SEHNR and CDR2 FQNEAQ come from the germline V gene (reference sequence). The CDR3 is 14 residues long. With 5 bases clipped from V and 10 bases from J, the junction kept 7 bases outside the gene matches. This CDR3 reads CASSPLRTGGKLFF. The CDR3 nucleotides read TGTGCCAGCAGCCCATTGAGGACAGGGGGAAAACTGTTTTTT.

This chain uses TRBV7-9 with TRBJ2-7; 10 bases are a match to TRBD1. Looked up from germline, CDR1 is SEHNR and CDR2 is FQNEAQ (reference sequence). Trimming removed 6 bases from V and 3 bases from J; junction bases left unmatched: 8. CDR3 length equals 15 residues. Here the CDR3 reads CASSQDRGFLYEQYF. In nucleotides, the CDR3 is TGTGCCAGCAGTCAGGACAGGGGGTTCCTCTACGAGCAGTACTTC.